A single sample gave rise to the 8 T cell receptor beta chains below, sequenced in a study of tumor-infiltrating lymphocytes in localized non-small cell lung cancer. The assay was immunoSEQ multiplex PCR, and TCRdb's table has in-frame clones only and misses some. The sample includes over 11,000 clones, 80% to 90% seen only once; the top ten take about a fifth. Sequenced input: lung tumor tissue. Receptors were obtained from a human donor with non-small cell lung cancer.

This sequence joins TRBV11-1 and TRBJ1-4, with 10 bases fitting TRBD1. This CDR3 is 15 amino acids long. Germline CDR1 reads SGHAT; CDR2 reads FQDESV (reference sequence). The trim removed 5 bases at V and 7 bases at J, leaving 7 bases unmatched. The CDR3 nucleotides are TGTGCCAGCAGCCCCCGACAGGGGGCATTTGAAAAACTGTTTTTT. It encodes CASSPRQGAFEKLFF.

This clone has just one count. This chain connects TRBV7-9 to TRBJ2-5, with TRBD2 matching over 7 bases. J lost 2 bases, V lost 8 bases, and 5 bases had no gene match. The CDR3 length is 13 residues. Looked up from germline, CDR1 is SEHNR and CDR2 is FQNEAQ (reference sequence). CDR3 DNA: TGTGCCAGCGTCTCTAGCGGACAAGAGACCCAGTACTTC. Translated: CASVSSGQETQYF.

A few counts support this clone. V and J are TRBV6-7 and TRBJ1-1; no firm D call. TRBV6-7 is an ORF, and what it does is uncertain. There are 16 residues in the CDR3. V shed 1 base and J shed 10 bases, with 22 bases lying between them. The DNA of the CDR3 is TGTGCCAGCAGTTACTTAACGGACGGGCCTCATGTAGTAGCTTTCTTT. It encodes CASSYLTDGPHVVAFF.

The table lists this clone with a few counts. V is TRBV5-1 and J is TRBJ1-4, with D maybe TRBD1 (5 bases). The germline V and J ends were trimmed by 1 base and 0 bases, with 10 bases remaining between them. There are 16 residues in the CDR3. The V gene's germline CDR1 is SGHRS and CDR2 YFSETQ. The CDR3, as DNA: TGCGCCAGCAGCTTGTTTACAGGTGCAACTAATGAAAAACTGTTTTTT. It translates to CASSLFTGATNEKLFF.

This chain links TRBV5-8 with TRBJ1-2, with D maybe TRBD1 (5 bases). The CDR3 runs 14 residues. Germline V gives CDR1 SGHTS, CDR2 YDEGEE. V was cut by 0 bases and J by 2 bases, with 8 bases left in between. This chain's CDR3 is CASSLARQNYGYTF. Here the CDR3 DNA reads TGTGCCAGCAGCTTGGCCCGACAGAACTATGGCTACACCTTC.

The V call is TRBV29-1, the J call TRBJ2-7; 8 positions agree with TRBD1. Per germline, CDR1 SQVTM and CDR2 ANQGSEA. This CDR3 spans 12 amino acids. After removal of 5 bases from V and 3 bases from J, the junction contained 3 bases not matched to a gene. CDR3 region: CSVTGQGYEQYF. CDR3 DNA sequence: TGCAGCGTTACCGGACAGGGCTACGAGCAGTACTTC.

This clone was recorded only once. In DNA form, the CDR3 reads TGTGCCAGCAGCTTGGAAGGTTACGGAAATCAGCCCCAGCATTTT. Amino acids: CASSLEGYGNQPQHF. This sequence joins TRBV5-8 and TRBJ1-5; D not certain. CDR3 size: 15 residues. Germline CDR1 SGHTS, CDR2 YDEGEE. V was trimmed by 0 bases and J by 4 bases, leaving 11 bases between them.

The genes are TRBV6-1 and TRBJ2-7, with TRBD1 as a possible D gene (6 bases). This CDR3 has 13 residues. Germline assignment: CDR1 MNHNS and CDR2 SASEGT. Trimming removed 8 bases from V and 3 bases from J, with 14 bases in between. CDR3 in amino acids: CASLGTFFYEQYF. The CDR3 DNA is TGTGCCAGCCTAGGGACATTCTTCTACGAGCAGTACTTC.